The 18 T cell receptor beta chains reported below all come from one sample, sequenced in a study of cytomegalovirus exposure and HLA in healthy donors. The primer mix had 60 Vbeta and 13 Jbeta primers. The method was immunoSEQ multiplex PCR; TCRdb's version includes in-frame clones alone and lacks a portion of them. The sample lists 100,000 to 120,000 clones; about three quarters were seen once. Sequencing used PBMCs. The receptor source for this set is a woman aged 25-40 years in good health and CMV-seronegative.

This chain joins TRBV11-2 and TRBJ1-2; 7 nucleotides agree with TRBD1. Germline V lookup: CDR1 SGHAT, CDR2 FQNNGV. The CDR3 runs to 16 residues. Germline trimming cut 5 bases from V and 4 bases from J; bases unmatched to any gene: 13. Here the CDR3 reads CASSTVQRGPGYGYTF. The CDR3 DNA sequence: TGTGCCAGCAGCACCGTACAGAGGGGGCCGGGCTATGGCTACACCTTC. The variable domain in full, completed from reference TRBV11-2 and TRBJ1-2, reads EAGVAQSPRYKIIEKRQSVAFWCNPISGHATLYWYQQILGQGPKLLIQFQNNGVVDDSQLPKDRFSAERLKGVDSTLKIQPAKLEDSAVYLCASSTVQRGPGYGYTFGSGTRLTVV.

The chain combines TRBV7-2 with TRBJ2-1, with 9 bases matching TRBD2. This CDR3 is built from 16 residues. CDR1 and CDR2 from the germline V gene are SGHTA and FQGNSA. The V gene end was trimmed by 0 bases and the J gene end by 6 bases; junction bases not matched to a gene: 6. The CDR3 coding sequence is TGTGCCAGCAGCTTAGCCCGCGGGAGGGCCCTCAATGAGCAGTTCTTC. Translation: CASSLARGRALNEQFF.

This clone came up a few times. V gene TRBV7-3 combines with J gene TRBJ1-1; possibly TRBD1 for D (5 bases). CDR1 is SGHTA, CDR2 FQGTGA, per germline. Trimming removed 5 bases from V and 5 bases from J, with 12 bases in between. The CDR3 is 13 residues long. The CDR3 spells CASSANRQTEAFF. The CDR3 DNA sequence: TGTGCCAGCAGCGCAAACCGACAGACTGAAGCTTTCTTT.

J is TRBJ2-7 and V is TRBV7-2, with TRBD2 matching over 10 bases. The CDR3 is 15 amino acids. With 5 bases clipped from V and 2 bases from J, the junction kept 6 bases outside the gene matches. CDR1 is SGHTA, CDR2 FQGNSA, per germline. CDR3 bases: TGTGCCAGCAGCAGGGAGCGGGGGGGCCCCTACGAGCAGTACTTC. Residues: CASSRERGGPYEQYF.

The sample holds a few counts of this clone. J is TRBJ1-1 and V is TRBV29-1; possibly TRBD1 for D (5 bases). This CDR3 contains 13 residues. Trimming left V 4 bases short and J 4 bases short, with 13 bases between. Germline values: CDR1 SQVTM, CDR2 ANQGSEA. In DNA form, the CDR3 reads TGCAGCGTTGGTACGGACATAGGCACTGAAGCTTTCTTT. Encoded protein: CSVGTDIGTEAFF.

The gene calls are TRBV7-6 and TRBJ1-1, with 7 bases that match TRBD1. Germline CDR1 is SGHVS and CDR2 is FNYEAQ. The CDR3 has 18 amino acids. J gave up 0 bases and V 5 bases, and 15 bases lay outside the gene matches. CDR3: CASSPTAPGQLMNTEAFF. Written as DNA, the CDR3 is TGTGCCAGCAGCCCGACGGCACCGGGACAGCTCATGAACACTGAAGCTTTCTTT.

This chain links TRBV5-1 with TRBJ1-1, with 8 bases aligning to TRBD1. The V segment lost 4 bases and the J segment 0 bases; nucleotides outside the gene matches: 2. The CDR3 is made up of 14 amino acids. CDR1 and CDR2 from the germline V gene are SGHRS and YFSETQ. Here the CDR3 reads CASSPTGVNTEAFF. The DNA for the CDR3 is TGCGCCAGCAGCCCGACAGGGGTGAACACTGAAGCTTTCTTT.

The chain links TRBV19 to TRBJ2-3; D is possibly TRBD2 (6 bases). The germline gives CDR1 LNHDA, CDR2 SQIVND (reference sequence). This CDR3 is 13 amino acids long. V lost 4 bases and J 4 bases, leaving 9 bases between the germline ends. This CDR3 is CASSSGAADTQYF. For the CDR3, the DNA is TGTGCCAGTAGTAGCGGGGCGGCAGATACGCAGTATTTT.

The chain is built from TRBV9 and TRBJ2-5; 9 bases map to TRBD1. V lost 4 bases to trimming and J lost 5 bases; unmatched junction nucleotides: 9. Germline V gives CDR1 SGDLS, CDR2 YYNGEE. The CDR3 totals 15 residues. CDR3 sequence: CASSLRDRVLETQYF. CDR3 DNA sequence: TGTGCCAGCAGCCTGAGGGACAGGGTCTTGGAGACCCAGTACTTC.

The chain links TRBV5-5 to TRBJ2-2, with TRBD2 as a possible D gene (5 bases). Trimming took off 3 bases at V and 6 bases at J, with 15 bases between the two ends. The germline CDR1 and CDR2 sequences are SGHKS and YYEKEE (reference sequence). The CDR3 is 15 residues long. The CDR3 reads CASSSTHSEAGELFF. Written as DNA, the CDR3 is TGTGCCAGCAGCTCCACCCATTCGGAGGCCGGGGAGCTGTTTTTT. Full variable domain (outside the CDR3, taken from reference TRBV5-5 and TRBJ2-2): DAGVTQSPTHLIKTRGQQVTLRCSPISGHKSVSWYQQVLGQGPQFIFQYYEKEERGRGNFPDRFSARQFPNYSSELNVNALLLGDSALYLCASSSTHSEAGELFFGEGSRLTVL.

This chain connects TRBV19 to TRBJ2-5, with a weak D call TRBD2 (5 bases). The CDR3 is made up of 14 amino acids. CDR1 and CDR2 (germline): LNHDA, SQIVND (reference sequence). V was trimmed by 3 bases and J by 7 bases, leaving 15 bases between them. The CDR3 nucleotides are TGTGCCAGTAGTATGAAGAGGGAACGAGGGACCCAGTACTTC. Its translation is CASSMKRERGTQYF.

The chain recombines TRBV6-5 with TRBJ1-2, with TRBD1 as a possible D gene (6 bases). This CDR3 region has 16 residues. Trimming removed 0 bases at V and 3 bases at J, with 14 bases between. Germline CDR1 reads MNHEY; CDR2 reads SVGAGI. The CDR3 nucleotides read TGTGCCAGCAGTTACTCGATGAGGGGGTTCTACTATGGCTACACCTTC. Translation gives CASSYSMRGFYYGYTF.

This chain's CDR3 is CASSLDLSSGADTQYF. CDR3 sequence (DNA): TGTGCCAGCAGCTTAGATCTGTCTAGCGGGGCCGATACGCAGTATTTT. V is TRBV11-2 and J is TRBJ2-3; TRBD2 matches 9 bases. This CDR3 region has 16 residues. The V gene end was trimmed by 0 bases and the J gene end by 6 bases; junction bases not matched to a gene: 7. Germline CDR1 and CDR2: SGHAT and FQNNGV.

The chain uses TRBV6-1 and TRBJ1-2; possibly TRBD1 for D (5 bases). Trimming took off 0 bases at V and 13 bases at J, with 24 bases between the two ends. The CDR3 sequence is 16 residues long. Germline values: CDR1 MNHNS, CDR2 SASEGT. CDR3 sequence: CASSEALSAGVSDCTF. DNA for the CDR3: TGTGCCAGCAGTGAAGCGCTTTCCGCGGGGGTGTCGGACTGCACCTTC.

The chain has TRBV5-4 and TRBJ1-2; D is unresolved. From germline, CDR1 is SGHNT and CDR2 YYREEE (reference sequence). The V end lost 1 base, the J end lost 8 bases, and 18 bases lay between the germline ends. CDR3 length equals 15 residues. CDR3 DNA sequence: TGTGCCAGCAGCTTGTCAGATCAGCTAAATAGCGGCTACACCTTC. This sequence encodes CASSLSDQLNSGYTF.

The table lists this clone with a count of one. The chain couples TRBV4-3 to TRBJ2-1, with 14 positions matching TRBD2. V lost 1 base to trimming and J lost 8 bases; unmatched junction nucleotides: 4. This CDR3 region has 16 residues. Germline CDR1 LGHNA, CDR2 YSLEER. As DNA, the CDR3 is TGCGCCAGCAGCCAAGCTGGGACTAGCGGGGGTGATGAGCAGTTCTTC. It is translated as CASSQAGTSGGDEQFF.

CDR3 nucleotides: TGTGCCAGCACCTCATGGGGACAGAGCCAAGAGACCCAGTACTTC. Protein: CASTSWGQSQETQYF. V and J are TRBV6-1 and TRBJ2-5; 7 nucleotides agree with TRBD1. CDR1 is MNHNS and CDR2 is SASEGT in the germline V gene. Losses at the gene ends were 7 bases for V and 1 base for J; bases not matched to a gene: 9. The CDR3 covers 15 residues.

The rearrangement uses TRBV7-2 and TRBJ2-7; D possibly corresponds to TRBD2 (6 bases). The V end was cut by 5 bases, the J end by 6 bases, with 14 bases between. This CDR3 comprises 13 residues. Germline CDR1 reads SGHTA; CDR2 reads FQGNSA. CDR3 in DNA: TGTGCCAGCAGCCTGGGAGGTCTAGGCGAGCAGTACTTC. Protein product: CASSLGGLGEQYF.